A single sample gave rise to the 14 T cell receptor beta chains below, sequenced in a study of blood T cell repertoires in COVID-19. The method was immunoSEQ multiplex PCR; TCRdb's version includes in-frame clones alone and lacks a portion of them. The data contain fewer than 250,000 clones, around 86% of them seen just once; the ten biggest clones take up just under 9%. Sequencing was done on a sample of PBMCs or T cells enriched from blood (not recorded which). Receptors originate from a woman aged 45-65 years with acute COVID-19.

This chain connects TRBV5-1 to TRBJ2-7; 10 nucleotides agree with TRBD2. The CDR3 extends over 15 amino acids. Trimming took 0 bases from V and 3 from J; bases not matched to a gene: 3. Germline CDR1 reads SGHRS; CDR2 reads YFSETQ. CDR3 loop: CASSLALAGVYEQYF. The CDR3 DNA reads TGCGCCAGCAGCTTGGCTCTAGCGGGGGTCTACGAGCAGTACTTC.

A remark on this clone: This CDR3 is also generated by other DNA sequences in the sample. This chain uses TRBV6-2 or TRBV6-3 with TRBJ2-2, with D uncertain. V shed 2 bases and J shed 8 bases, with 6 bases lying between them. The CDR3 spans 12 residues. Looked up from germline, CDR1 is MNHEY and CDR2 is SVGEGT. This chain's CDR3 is CASSYVAGELFF. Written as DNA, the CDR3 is TGTGCCAGCAGTTACGTTGCGGGGGAGCTGTTTTTT.

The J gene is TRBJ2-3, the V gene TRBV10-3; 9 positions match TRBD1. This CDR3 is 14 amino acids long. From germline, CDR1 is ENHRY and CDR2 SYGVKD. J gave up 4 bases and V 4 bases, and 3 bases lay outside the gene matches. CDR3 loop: CAISGGQGSDTQYF. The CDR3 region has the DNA TGTGCCATCAGTGGGGGACAGGGTTCAGATACGCAGTATTTT.

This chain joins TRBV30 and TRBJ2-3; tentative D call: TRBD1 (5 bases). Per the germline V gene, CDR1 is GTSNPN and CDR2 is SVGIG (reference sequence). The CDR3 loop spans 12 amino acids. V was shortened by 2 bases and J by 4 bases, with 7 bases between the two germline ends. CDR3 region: CAWSRGPDTQYF. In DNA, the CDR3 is TGTGCCTGGAGTAGGGGCCCAGATACGCAGTATTTT. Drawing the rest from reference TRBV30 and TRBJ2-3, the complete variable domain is SQTIHQWPATLVQPVGSPLSLECTVEGTSNPNLYWYRQAAGRGLQLLFYSVGIGQISSEVPQNLSASRPQDRQFILSSKKLLLSDSGFYLCAWSRGPDTQYFGPGTRLTVL.

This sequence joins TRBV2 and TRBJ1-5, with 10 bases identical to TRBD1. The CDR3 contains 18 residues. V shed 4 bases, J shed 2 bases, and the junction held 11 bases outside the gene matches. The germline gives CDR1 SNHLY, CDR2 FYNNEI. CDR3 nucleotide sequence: TGTGCCAGCAGTGGCAGGGACAGGGGCCGGGGGGGCAATCAGCCCCAGCATTTT. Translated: CASSGRDRGRGGNQPQHF.

The CDR3 sequence is CASSSRLAAGGAQETQYF. The DNA for the CDR3 is TGTGCCAGTAGTTCCCGACTTGCGGCGGGGGGGGCCCAAGAGACCCAGTACTTC. The chain has TRBV19 and TRBJ2-5, with 9 bases aligning to TRBD2. The length of the CDR3 is 18 residues. CDR1 is LNHDA, CDR2 SQIVND, per germline (reference sequence). V gave up 5 bases and J gave up 1 base; unmatched junction bases: 14.

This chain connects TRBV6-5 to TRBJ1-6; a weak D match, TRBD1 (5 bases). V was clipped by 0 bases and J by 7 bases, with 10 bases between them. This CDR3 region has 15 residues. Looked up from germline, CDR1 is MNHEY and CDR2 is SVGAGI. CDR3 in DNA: TGTGCCAGCAGTTACTCGGCAGGGTCAAATTCACCCCTCCACTTT. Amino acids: CASSYSAGSNSPLHF.

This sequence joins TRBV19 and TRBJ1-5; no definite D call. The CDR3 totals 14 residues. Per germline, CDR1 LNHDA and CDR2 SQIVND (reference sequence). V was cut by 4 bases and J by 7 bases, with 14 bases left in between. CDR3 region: CASSRISIGQPQHF. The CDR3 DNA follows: TGTGCCAGTAGTAGGATCTCTATCGGGCAGCCCCAGCATTTT.

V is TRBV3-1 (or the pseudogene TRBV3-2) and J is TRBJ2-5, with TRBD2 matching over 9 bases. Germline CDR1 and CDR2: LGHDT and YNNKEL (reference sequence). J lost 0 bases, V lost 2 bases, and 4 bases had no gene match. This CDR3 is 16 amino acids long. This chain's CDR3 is CASSQRLAAYQETQYF. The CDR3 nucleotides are TGTGCCAGCAGCCAACGACTAGCGGCGTACCAAGAGACCCAGTACTTC.

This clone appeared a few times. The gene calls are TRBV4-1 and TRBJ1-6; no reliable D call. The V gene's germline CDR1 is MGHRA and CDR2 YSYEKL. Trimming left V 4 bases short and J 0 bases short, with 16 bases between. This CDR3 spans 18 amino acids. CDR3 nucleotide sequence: TGCGCCAGCAGCCTAAGAGACCCGCGAGGCTCCTATAATTCACCCCTCCACTTT. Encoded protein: CASSLRDPRGSYNSPLHF.

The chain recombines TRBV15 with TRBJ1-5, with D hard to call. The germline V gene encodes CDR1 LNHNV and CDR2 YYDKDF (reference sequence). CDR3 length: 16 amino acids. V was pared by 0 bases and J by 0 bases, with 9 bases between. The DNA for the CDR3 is TGTGCCACCAGCAGAGAAAGGCAGGTTAGCAATCAGCCCCAGCATTTT. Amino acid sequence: CATSRERQVSNQPQHF. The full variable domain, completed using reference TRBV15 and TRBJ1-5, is DAMVIQNPRYQVTQFGKPVTLSCSQTLNHNVMYWYQQKSSQAPKLLFHYYDKDFNNEADTPDNFQSRRPNTSFCFLDIRSPGLGDTAMYLCATSRERQVSNQPQHFGDGTRLSIL.

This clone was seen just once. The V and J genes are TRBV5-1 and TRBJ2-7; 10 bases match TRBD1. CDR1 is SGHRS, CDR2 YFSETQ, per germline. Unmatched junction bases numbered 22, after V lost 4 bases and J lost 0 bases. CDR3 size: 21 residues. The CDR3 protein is CASSSPTGGTLIQQHSYEQYF. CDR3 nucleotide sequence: TGCGCCAGCAGCAGCCCGACAGGGGGCACGCTTATACAACAACACTCCTACGAGCAGTACTTC. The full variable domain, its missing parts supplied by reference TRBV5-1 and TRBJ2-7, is KAGVTQTPRYLIKTRGQQVTLSCSPISGHRSVSWYQQTPGQGLQFLFEYFSETQRNKGNFPGRFSGRQFSNSRSEMNVSTLELGDSALYLCASSSPTGGTLIQQHSYEQYFGPGTRLTVT.

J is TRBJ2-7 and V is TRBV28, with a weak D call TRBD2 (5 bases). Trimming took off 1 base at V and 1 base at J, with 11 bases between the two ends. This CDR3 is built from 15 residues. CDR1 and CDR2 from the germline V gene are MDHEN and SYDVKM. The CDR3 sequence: CASSLSPRGSYEQYF. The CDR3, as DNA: TGTGCCAGCAGTTTATCTCCTCGGGGTTCCTACGAGCAGTACTTC.

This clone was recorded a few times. The CDR3 DNA reads TGTGCTAGTGGTTTGGCGCCCGCGGAGTCGCGTTACACCGGGGAGCTGTTTTTT. As protein: CASGLAPAESRYTGELFF. The chain uses TRBV12-5 and TRBJ2-2, with D unclear. This CDR3 has 18 residues. Trimming shortened V by 1 base and J by 3 bases, and 18 bases separated the two germline ends. Germline assignment: CDR1 LGHNT and CDR2 FRNRAP.